This T cell receptor (beta chain) appears in the sequencing data of a study of CD8 T cells in Susac syndrome. V lost 3 bases, J lost 4 bases, and 3 bases lay in between. The CDR3 covers 11 residues. Remarks on this clonotype: Antigen specificity is unknown.

The authors carried out high-throughput sequencing of TCR beta. They applied it to CD8+ and CD4+ T cells obtained from blood. The multiple sclerosis control group consisted of treatment-naive patients whose relapsing-remitting disease, which was either stable or active, fulfilled revised McDonald criteria. Study conclusions and caveats: Acknowledgment was made by the study that its TCR sequencing and HLA analysis involved a relatively small number of individuals.

Reverse transcription of 0.5 to 1 ug RNA was performed with random hexamers. Multiplex immunoSEQ PCR targeted 54 Vbeta and 13 Jbeta TCR beta segments. TCRdb redid the calling of the immunoSEQ multiplex PCR reads with MiXCR, one entry per CDR3 protein. The sample yields 190,000 or so distinct CDR3 sequences, 95% seen once. This receptor was identified in a human donor with multiple sclerosis. J is TRBJ1-2 and V is TRBV12-3 or TRBV12-4; D remains unclear. Material: CD4+ T cells from PBMCs. CDR3 DNA: TGTGCCAGCAGTTTTGCCTATGGCTACACCTTC. It codes for CASSFAYGYTF.